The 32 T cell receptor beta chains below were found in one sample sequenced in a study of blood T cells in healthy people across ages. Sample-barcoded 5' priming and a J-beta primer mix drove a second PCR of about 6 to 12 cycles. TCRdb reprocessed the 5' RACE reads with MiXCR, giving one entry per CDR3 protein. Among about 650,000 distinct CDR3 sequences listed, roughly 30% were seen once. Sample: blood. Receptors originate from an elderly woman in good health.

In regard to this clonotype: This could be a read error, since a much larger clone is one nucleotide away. CDR3 protein: CASSLEVEKRFF. The CDR3 DNA follows: TGTGCCAGCAGCTTGGAAGTTGAAAAACGGTTTTTT. The V gene is TRBV5-5, the J gene TRBJ1-4; D not certain. Per germline, CDR1 SGHKS and CDR2 YYEKEE (reference sequence). The CDR3 spans 12 residues.

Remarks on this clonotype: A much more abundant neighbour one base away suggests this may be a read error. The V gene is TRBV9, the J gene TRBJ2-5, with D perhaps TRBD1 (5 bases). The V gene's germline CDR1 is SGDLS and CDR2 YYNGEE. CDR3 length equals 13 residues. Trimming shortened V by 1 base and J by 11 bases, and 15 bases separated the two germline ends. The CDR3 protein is CASSVTPGYEQYF. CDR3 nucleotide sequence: TGTGCCAGCAGCGTAACCCCAGGGTATGAGCAGTACTTC. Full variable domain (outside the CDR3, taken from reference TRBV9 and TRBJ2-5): DSGVTQTPKHLITATGQRVTLRCSPRSGDLSVYWYQQSLDQGLQFLIQYYNGEERAKGNILERFSAQQFPDLHSELNLSSLELGDSALYFCASSVTPGYEQYFGPGTRLLVL.

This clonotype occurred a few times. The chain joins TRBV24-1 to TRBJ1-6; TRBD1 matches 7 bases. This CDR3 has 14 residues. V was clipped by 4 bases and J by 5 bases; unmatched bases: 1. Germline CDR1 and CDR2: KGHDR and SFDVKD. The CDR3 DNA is TGTGCCACCAGTGACGACAGGGATAATTCACCCCTCCACTTT. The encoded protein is CATSDDRDNSPLHF.

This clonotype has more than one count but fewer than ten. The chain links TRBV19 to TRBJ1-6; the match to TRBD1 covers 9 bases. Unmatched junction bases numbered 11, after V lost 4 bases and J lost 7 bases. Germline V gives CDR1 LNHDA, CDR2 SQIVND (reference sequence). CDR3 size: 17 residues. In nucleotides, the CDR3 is TGTGCCAGTAGTACATCCGGGACAGGGATGCTGAATTCACCCCTCCACTTT. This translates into CASSTSGTGMLNSPLHF.

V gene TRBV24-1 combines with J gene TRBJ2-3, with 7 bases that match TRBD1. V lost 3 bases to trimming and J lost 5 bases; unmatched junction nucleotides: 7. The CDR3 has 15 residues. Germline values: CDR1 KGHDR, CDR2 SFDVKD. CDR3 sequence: CATSDPQGDGDTQYF. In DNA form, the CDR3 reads TGTGCCACCAGTGATCCCCAGGGGGATGGAGATACGCAGTATTTT.

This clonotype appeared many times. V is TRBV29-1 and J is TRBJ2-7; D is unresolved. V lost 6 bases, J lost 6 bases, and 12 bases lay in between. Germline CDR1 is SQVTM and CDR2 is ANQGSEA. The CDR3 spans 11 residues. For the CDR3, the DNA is TGCAGCGTCCTCTACATAAGCGAGCAGTACTTC. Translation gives CSVLYISEQYF.

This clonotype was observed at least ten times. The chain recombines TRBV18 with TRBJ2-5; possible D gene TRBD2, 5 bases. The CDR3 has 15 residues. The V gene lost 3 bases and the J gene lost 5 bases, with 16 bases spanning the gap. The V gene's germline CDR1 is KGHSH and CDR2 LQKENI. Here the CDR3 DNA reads TGTGCCAGCTCACCCCCGTTGAGGGCGCGGGAGACCCAGTACTTC. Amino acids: CASSPPLRARETQYF.

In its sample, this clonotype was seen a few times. The CDR3 here is CSARKTRDRANSPLHF. CDR3 in DNA: TGCAGTGCTAGAAAGACTCGGGACAGGGCAAATTCACCCCTCCACTTT. This chain links TRBV20-1 with TRBJ1-6; 9 bases fit TRBD1. Germline CDR1 and CDR2: DFQATT and SNEGSKA (reference sequence). The CDR3 length is 16 residues. With V trimmed by 2 bases and J by 7 bases, 9 bases remained unmatched.

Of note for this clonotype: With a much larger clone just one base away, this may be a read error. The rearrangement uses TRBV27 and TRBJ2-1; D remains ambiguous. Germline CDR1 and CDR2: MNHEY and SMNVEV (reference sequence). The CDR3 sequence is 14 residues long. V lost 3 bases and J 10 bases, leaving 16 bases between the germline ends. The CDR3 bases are TGTGCCAGCAGTTTCCGAGACATATCTTCCGAGCAGTTCTTC. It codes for CASSFRDISSEQFF.

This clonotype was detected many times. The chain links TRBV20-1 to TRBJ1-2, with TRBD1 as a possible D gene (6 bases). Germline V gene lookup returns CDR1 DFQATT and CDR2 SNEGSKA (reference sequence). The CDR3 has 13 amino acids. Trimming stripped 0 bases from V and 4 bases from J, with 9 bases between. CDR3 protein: CSARDPGAYGYTF. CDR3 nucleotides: TGCAGTGCTAGAGATCCGGGGGCCTATGGCTACACCTTC.

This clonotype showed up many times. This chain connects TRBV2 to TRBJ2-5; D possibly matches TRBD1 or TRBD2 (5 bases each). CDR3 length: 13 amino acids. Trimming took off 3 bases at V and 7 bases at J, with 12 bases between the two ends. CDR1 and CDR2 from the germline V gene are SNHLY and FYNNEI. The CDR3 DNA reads TGTGCCAGCAGTGAGGCCCAGAGGGGGACCCAGTACTTC. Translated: CASSEAQRGTQYF.

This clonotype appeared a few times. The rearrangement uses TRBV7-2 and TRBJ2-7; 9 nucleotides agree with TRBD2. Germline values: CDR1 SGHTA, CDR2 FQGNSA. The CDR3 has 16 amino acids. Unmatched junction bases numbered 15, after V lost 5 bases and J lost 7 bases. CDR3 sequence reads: CASSPVSGLAINEQYF. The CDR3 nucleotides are TGTGCCAGCAGCCCGGTATCTGGACTAGCGATAAATGAGCAGTACTTC.

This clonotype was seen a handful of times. CDR3 nucleotides: TGCGCCAGCAGCCCAACTCAGAGGGCCACTGAAGCTTTCTTT. This encodes CASSPTQRATEAFF. The V gene is TRBV4-3, the J gene TRBJ1-1; D remains ambiguous. Trimming cost V 4 bases and J 4 bases, with 13 bases left between them. This CDR3 has 14 residues. The germline V gene has CDR1 LGHNA and CDR2 YSLEER.

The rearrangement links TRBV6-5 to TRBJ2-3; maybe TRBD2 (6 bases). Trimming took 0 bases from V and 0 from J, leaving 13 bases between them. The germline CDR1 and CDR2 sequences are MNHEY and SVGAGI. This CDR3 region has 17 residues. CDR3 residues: CASSYSAGRYSTDTQYF. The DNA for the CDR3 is TGTGCCAGCAGTTACTCCGCGGGACGGTATAGCACAGATACGCAGTATTTT.

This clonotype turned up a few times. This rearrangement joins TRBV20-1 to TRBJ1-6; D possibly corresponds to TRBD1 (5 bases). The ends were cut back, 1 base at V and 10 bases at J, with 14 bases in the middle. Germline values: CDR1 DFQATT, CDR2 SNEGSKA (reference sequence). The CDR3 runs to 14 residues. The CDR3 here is CSARVAGDSSPLHF. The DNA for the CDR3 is TGCAGTGCTAGAGTGGCCGGGGACTCATCACCCCTCCACTTT.

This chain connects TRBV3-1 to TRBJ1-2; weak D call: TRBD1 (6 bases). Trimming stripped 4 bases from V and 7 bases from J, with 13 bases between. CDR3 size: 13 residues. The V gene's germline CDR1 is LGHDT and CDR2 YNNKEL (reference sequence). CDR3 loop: CASSRYRAGGYTF. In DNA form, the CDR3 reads TGTGCCAGCAGCCGGTACAGGGCGGGTGGCTACACCTTC.

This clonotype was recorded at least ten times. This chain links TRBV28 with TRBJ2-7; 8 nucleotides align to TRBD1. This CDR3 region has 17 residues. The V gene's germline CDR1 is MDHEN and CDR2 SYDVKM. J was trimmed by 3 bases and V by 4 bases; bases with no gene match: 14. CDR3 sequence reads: CASSSDRAVAFLYEQYF. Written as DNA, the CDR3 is TGTGCCAGCAGTTCGGACAGGGCGGTAGCCTTCCTCTACGAGCAGTACTTC.

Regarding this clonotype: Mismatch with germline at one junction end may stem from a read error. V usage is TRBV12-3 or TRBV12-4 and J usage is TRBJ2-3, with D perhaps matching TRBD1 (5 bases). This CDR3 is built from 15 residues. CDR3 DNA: TGTGCCAGCACCCTAGGACAAACGGTCGCAGATGCGCAGTATTTT. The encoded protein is CASTLGQTVADAQYF.

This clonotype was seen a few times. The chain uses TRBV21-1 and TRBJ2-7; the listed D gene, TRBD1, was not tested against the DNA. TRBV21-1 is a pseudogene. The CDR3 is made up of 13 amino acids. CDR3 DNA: TGTGCCAGGGGACAGGGGGTCTCCTACGAGCAGTACTTC. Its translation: CARGQGVSYEQYF.

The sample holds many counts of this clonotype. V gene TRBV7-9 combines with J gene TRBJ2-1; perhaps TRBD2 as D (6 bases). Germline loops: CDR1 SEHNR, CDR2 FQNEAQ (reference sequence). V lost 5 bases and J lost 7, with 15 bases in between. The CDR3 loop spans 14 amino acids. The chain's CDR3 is CASSPVGGKNEQFF. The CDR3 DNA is TGTGCCAGCAGCCCGGTAGGAGGGAAAAATGAGCAGTTCTTC.

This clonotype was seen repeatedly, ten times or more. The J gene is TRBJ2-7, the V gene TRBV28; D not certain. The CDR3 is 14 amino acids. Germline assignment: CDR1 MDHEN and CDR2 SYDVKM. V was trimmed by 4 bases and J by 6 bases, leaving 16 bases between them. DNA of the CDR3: TGTGCCAGCAGTTCCGACGGGTTTTCGGGCGAGCAGTACTTC. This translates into CASSSDGFSGEQYF.

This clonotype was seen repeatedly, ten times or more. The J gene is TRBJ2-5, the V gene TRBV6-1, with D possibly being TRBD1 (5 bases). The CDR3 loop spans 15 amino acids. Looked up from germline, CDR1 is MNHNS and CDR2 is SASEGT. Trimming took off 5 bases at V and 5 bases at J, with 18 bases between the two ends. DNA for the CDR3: TGTGCCAGCAGTTCCTCACAGGCCCTCGGGGAGACCCAGTACTTC. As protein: CASSSSQALGETQYF.

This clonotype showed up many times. In nucleotides, the CDR3 is TGTGCCAGCAGCCCCCCCGGGTCCAAGACCTACACCGGGGAGCTGTTTTTT. This codes for CASSPPGSKTYTGELFF. The chain is built from TRBV9 and TRBJ2-2, with D uncertain. The germline V and J ends were trimmed by 4 bases and 3 bases, with 19 bases remaining between them. The CDR3 totals 17 residues. Germline lookup yields CDR1 SGDLS and CDR2 YYNGEE.

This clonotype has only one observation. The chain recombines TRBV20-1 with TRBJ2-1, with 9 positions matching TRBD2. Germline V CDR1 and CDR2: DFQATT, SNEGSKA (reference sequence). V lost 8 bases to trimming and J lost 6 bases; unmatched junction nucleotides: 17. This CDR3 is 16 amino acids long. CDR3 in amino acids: CSPLFAGGLIFNEQFF. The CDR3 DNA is TGCAGTCCCTTATTTGCGGGGGGGCTTATTTTCAATGAGCAGTTCTTC.

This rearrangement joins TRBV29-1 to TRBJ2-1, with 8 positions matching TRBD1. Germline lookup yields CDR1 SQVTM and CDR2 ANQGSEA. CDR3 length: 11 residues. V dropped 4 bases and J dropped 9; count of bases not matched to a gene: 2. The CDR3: CSVAGGGEQFF. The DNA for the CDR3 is TGCAGCGTTGCAGGGGGCGGTGAGCAGTTCTTC.

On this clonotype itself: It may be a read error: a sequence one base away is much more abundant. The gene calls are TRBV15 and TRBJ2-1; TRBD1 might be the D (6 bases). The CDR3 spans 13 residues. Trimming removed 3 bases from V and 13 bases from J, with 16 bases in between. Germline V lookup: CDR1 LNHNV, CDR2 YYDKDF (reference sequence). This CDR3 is CATSRDSGETQFF. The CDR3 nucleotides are TGTGCCACCAGCAGGGACAGTGGGGAGACCCAGTTCTTC. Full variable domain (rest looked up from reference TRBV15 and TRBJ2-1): DAMVIQNPRYQVTQFGKPVTLSCSQTLNHNVMYWYQQKSSQAPKLLFHYYDKDFNNEADTPDNFQSRRPNTSFCFLDIRSPGLGDTAMYLCATSRDSGETQFFGPGTRLTVL.

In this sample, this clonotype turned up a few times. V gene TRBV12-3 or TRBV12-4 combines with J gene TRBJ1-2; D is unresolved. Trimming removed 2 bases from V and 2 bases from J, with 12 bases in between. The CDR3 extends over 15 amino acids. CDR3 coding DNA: TGTGCCAGCAGTTTATCCTCGGGAGGGAACTATGGCTACACCTTC. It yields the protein CASSLSSGGNYGYTF.

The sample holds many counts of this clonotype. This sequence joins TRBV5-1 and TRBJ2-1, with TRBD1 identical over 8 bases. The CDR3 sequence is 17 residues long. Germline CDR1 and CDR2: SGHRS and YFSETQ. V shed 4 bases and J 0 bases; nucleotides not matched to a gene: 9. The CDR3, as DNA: TGCGCCAGCAGCCGTTTCGGCACAGGGGGCTCCTACAATGAGCAGTTCTTC. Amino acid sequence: CASSRFGTGGSYNEQFF.

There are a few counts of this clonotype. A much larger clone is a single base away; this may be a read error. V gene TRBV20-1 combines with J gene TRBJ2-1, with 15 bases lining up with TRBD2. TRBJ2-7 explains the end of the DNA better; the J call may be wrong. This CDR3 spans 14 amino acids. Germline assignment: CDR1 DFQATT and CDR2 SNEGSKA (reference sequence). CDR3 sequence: CSAGGLAGGNEQYF. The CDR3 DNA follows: TGCAGTGCTGGGGGACTAGCGGGGGGCAATGAGCAGTACTTC.

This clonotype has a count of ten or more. The CDR3: CASSSRTSGGAYEQFF. CDR3 nucleotides: TGCGCCAGCAGCTCCCGGACTAGCGGGGGGGCCTATGAGCAGTTCTTC. The chain is built from TRBV4-3 and TRBJ2-1, with 15 bases lining up with TRBD2. V gave up 5 bases and J gave up 8 bases; unmatched junction bases: 7. The germline gives CDR1 LGHNA, CDR2 YSLEER. The length of the CDR3 is 16 residues.

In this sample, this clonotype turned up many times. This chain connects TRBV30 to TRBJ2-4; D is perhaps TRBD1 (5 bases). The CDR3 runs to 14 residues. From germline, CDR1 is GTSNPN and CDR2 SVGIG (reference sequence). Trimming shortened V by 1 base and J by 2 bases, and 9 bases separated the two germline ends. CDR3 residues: CAWSGRGSKNIQYF. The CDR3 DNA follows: TGTGCCTGGAGTGGTAGGGGCTCCAAAAACATTCAGTACTTC.

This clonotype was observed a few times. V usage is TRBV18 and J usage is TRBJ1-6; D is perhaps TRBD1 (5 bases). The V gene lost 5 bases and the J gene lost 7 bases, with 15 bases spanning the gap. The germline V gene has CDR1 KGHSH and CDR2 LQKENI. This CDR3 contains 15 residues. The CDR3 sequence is CASSNQRGTNSPLHF. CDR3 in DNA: TGTGCCAGCTCAAACCAGAGGGGAACAAATTCACCCCTCCACTTT.